A selection of T cell receptor beta chains follows, all from one sample in a study of blood T cell repertoires in COVID-19. Repertoires were generated with immunoSEQ multiplex PCR, while TCRdb's copy carries only in-frame clones and drops some. Counted here are about 120,000 clones, about four fifths occurring once; the ten biggest clones make up approximately 2.4%. Specimen: peripheral blood. Receptors originate from a man between 65 and 80 years old with acute or convalescent COVID-19. CDR3s include the opening cysteine and the closing phenylalanine or tryptophan. D genes are given only for firm matches. The listing skips clone size in some rows; elsewhere it reads once, few, many or a size class.

TRBJ2-3,14,-,-,TRBV19,CASHLRGRRDTQYF,TGTGCCAGCCACTTGCGGGGGCGACGAGATACGCAGTATTTT
TRBJ1-5,13,-,-,TRBV7-9,CASSFGGNQPQHF,TGTGCCAGCAGCTTCGGGGGAAATCAGCCCCAGCATTTT
TRBJ2-3,15,TRBD2,-,TRBV10-3,CAISESQRGTDTQYF,TGTGCCATCAGTGAGTCCCAGCGGGGGACAGATACGCAGTATTTT
TRBJ1-1,15,-,-,TRBV5-8,CASSLVAGTRGEAFF,TGTGCCAGCAGCTTGGTAGCCGGGACCCGGGGGGAAGCTTTCTTT
TRBJ2-1,15,TRBD2,once,TRBV7-9,CASSLSGGAYNEQFF,TGTGCCAGCAGCCTAAGCGGGGGGGCGTACAATGAGCAGTTCTTC
TRBJ2-7,12,-,-,TRBV11-2,CASRSPDSRQYF,TGTGCCAGCAGGTCACCTGACAGTCGGCAGTACTTC
TRBJ2-7,17,TRBD1,-,TRBV5-6,CASSQSGTGKILDEQYF,TGTGCCAGCAGCCAGTCCGGGACAGGGAAGATATTAGACGAGCAGTACTTC
TRBJ1-4,15,-,-,TRBV6-5,CASSTLTATNEKLFF,TGTGCCAGCAGTACCCTAACGGCAACTAATGAAAAACTGTTTTTT
TRBJ1-5,18,TRBD1,-,TRBV5-1,CASSPGTDSFYSNQPQHF,TGCGCCAGCAGCCCCGGGACAGATTCATTTTATAGCAATCAGCCCCAGCATTTT
TRBJ2-2,14,-,-,TRBV5-1,CASSLIAGLGELFF,TGCGCCAGCAGCTTGATTGCTGGGCTCGGGGAGCTGTTTTTT
TRBJ1-2,13,TRBD1,-,TRBV10-3,CAIRNTGGQGYTF,TGTGCCATCAGGAACACAGGGGGCCAAGGCTACACCTTC